Following are 30 T cell receptor beta chains from one sample sequenced in a study of control samples from healthy donors and cancer patients. TCRdb keeps only in-frame clones here, not all; method: immunoSEQ multiplex PCR. The sample consists of some 120,000 clones, about 95% of them appearing once. Sequencing input: blood. These receptors were collected from a man aged 25 to 40 in good health.

The rearrangement joins TRBV29-1 to TRBJ2-7, with 7 positions matching TRBD2. CDR1 and CDR2 (germline): SQVTM, ANQGSEA. The ends lost 3 bases at V and 0 bases at J; junction bases unmatched: 5. CDR3 length equals 14 residues. CDR3 DNA: TGCAGCGTTGAGGGGGGGAAGGCCTCCTACGAGCAGTACTTC. Protein sequence: CSVEGGKASYEQYF.

This chain connects TRBV6-2 or TRBV6-3 to TRBJ2-7; D not resolved. This CDR3 is built from 13 residues. Germline values: CDR1 MNHEY, CDR2 SVGEGT. The V and J ends lost 3 bases and 0 bases respectively, with 6 bases between them. The chain's CDR3 is CASSYGLSYEQYF. CDR3 DNA sequence: TGTGCCAGCAGTTATGGCCTCTCCTACGAGCAGTACTTC.

The V call is TRBV7-2, the J call TRBJ1-2; 7 nucleotides match TRBD1. There are 14 residues in the CDR3. V gave up 6 bases and J gave up 3 bases; unmatched junction bases: 7. Germline V CDR1 and CDR2: SGHTA, FQGNSA. The CDR3 is CASRMTGLDYGYTF. The CDR3 nucleotides are TGTGCCAGCAGAATGACAGGGTTGGACTATGGCTACACCTTC.

This chain links TRBV9 with TRBJ2-3, with D perhaps being TRBD1 or TRBD2 (5 bases each). In germline, CDR1 is SGDLS, CDR2 YYNGEE. V was pared by 4 bases and J by 3 bases, with 18 bases between. The CDR3 consists of 16 residues. Here the CDR3 reads CASSLDADWGTDTQYF. DNA for the CDR3: TGTGCCAGCAGCCTTGACGCCGACTGGGGGACAGATACGCAGTATTTT.

This chain uses TRBV2 with TRBJ1-1, with D hard to call. CDR3 length equals 14 residues. V lost 7 bases to trimming and J lost 1 base, with 13 bases between them. CDR1 is SNHLY and CDR2 is FYNNEI in the germline V gene. CDR3 sequence (DNA): TGTGCCAGCAAGGGAAGATTTGAGAACACTGAAGCTTTCTTT. Translating gives CASKGRFENTEAFF. Complete variable domain (other parts from reference TRBV2 and TRBJ1-1): EPEVTQTPSHQVTQMGQEVILRCVPISNHLYFYWYRQILGQKVEFLVSFYNNEISEKSEIFDDQFSVERPDGSNFTLKIRSTKLEDSAMYFCASKGRFENTEAFFGQGTRLTVV.

The chain joins TRBV9 to TRBJ2-5; TRBD1 aligns across 8 bases. Germline V gives CDR1 SGDLS, CDR2 YYNGEE. The CDR3 covers 16 residues. Losses at the gene ends were 3 bases for V and 1 base for J; bases not matched to a gene: 8. The CDR3 loop is CASSEGARGPQETQYF. CDR3 in DNA: TGTGCCAGCAGCGAGGGGGCCAGGGGGCCCCAAGAGACCCAGTACTTC.

The chain employs TRBV5-4 and TRBJ2-3, with D perhaps TRBD1 (6 bases). The CDR3 consists of 14 residues. Trimming cost V 4 bases and J 1 base, with 10 bases left between them. Germline loops: CDR1 SGHNT, CDR2 YYREEE (reference sequence). CDR3 sequence (DNA): TGTGCCAGCAGCCTTAAGGGGGGCACAGATACGCAGTATTTT. Protein sequence: CASSLKGGTDTQYF.

This chain links TRBV7-2 with TRBJ1-1; 7 bases line up with TRBD1. The CDR3 sequence is 15 residues long. The V gene's germline CDR1 is SGHTA and CDR2 FQGNSA. Trimming cost V 5 bases and J 4 bases; bases outside gene matches: 10. The CDR3 sequence: CASSRNRGAPTEAFF. The DNA for the CDR3 is TGTGCCAGCAGCCGTAACAGGGGCGCCCCCACTGAAGCTTTCTTT.

This clone was counted a few times. The genes are TRBV4-2 and TRBJ1-5, with D tentatively TRBD1 (5 bases). The CDR3 covers 13 residues. The ends were cut back, 3 bases at V and 4 bases at J, with 7 bases in the middle. CDR1 is LGHNA and CDR2 is YNFKEQ in the germline V gene. The CDR3 is CASSQGLNQPQHF. The CDR3 bases are TGTGCCAGCAGCCAGGGACTAAATCAGCCCCAGCATTTT.

The CDR3 sequence is CASSSIPGTESSYEQYF. The CDR3 region has the DNA TGTGCCAGCAGTTCCATCCCCGGGACAGAAAGCTCCTACGAGCAGTACTTC. The gene calls are TRBV7-9 and TRBJ2-7, with 7 bases matching TRBD1. J lost 0 bases, V lost 6 bases, and 14 bases had no gene match. The CDR3 extends over 17 amino acids. The germline gives CDR1 SEHNR, CDR2 FQNEAQ (reference sequence).

The rearrangement links TRBV5-4 to TRBJ2-1, with no clear D. The V gene lost 0 bases and the J gene lost 9 bases, with 10 bases spanning the gap. CDR3 length equals 13 residues. CDR1 is SGHNT, CDR2 YYREEE, per germline (reference sequence). CDR3 DNA: TGTGCCAGCAGCTTGGGGAGAGTACTTGAGCAGTTCTTC. Translation: CASSLGRVLEQFF.

V is TRBV5-4 and J is TRBJ1-1; D is perhaps TRBD1 (5 bases). Trimming shortened V by 4 bases and J by 10 bases, and 14 bases separated the two germline ends. The CDR3 is made up of 12 amino acids. Germline CDR1 and CDR2: SGHNT and YYREEE (reference sequence). In DNA form, the CDR3 reads TGTGCCAGCAGCCTGGAGACAGTGGGAGCTTTCTTT. Its protein product is CASSLETVGAFF.

The genes are TRBV6-5 and TRBJ2-7, with D perhaps matching TRBD2 (6 bases). The CDR3 runs 15 residues. Germline V gene lookup returns CDR1 MNHEY and CDR2 SVGAGI. V was cut by 7 bases and J by 6 bases, with 22 bases left in between. This CDR3 reads CASTPGRLGTSEQYF. In nucleotides, the CDR3 is TGTGCCAGCACCCCTGGGAGGTTAGGTACGAGCGAGCAGTACTTC.

The chain couples TRBV27 to TRBJ2-7, with TRBD1 identical over 7 bases. Germline V lookup: CDR1 MNHEY, CDR2 SMNVEV (reference sequence). Unmatched junction bases numbered 7, after V lost 5 bases and J lost 3 bases. The CDR3 spans 14 residues. The CDR3 loop is CASSRQDRFYEQYF. CDR3 nucleotides: TGTGCCAGCAGTCGTCAGGACAGGTTCTACGAGCAGTACTTC.

V and J are TRBV4-3 and TRBJ1-1; 9 bases are a match to TRBD1. This CDR3 comprises 18 residues. Germline V lookup: CDR1 LGHNA, CDR2 YSLEER. V was clipped by 0 bases and J by 0 bases; unmatched bases: 8. CDR3 loop: CASSQDPGQGNMNTEAFF. The CDR3 nucleotides are TGCGCCAGCAGCCAAGATCCGGGACAGGGAAACATGAACACTGAAGCTTTCTTT.

The CDR3 region is CASSSQGSVTEAFF. The CDR3, as DNA: TGTGCCAGCAGTTCACAGGGAAGTGTCACTGAAGCTTTCTTT. This chain connects TRBV7-2 to TRBJ1-1; possibly TRBD1 for D (6 bases). The germline gives CDR1 SGHTA, CDR2 FQGNSA. This CDR3 comprises 14 residues. V dropped 6 bases and J dropped 4 bases, with 15 bases sitting between them.

The V gene is TRBV7-9, the J gene TRBJ2-6, with 10 bases lining up with TRBD1. V shed 5 bases, J shed 3 bases, and the junction held 10 bases outside the gene matches. CDR1 is SEHNR, CDR2 FQNEAQ, per germline (reference sequence). The CDR3 is 18 amino acids. CDR3 in amino acids: CASSLTRDRGYGANVLTF. CDR3 bases: TGTGCCAGCAGCCTCACCCGGGACAGGGGTTATGGGGCCAACGTCCTGACTTTC. The variable domain in full, with the rest retrieved from reference TRBV7-9 and TRBJ2-6, is DTGVSQNPRHKITKRGQNVTFRCDPISEHNRLYWYRQTLGQGPEFLTYFQNEAQLEKSRLLSDRFSAERPKGSFSTLEIQRTEQGDSAMYLCASSLTRDRGYGANVLTFGAGSRLTVL.

This clone was picked up one time. The chain has TRBV19 and TRBJ2-1, with unresolved D. The CDR3 is 13 residues long. Germline lookup yields CDR1 LNHDA and CDR2 SQIVND (reference sequence). The V gene lost 1 base and the J gene lost 5 bases, with 6 bases spanning the gap. The CDR3 sequence: CASSIGLDNEQFF. CDR3 in DNA: TGTGCCAGTAGTATAGGCTTGGACAATGAGCAGTTCTTC. Looking up the rest from reference TRBV19 and TRBJ2-1 gives the full variable domain: DGGITQSPKYLFRKEGQNVTLSCEQNLNHDAMYWYRQDPGQGLRLIYYSQIVNDFQKGDIAEGYSVSREKKESFPLTVTSAQKNPTAFYLCASSIGLDNEQFFGPGTRLTVL.

This chain links TRBV2 with TRBJ1-5; D gene uncertain. This CDR3 is built from 12 residues. In germline, CDR1 is SNHLY, CDR2 FYNNEI. V was cut by 6 bases and J by 1 base, with 4 bases left in between. CDR3 residues: CASRHSNQPQHF. DNA for the CDR3: TGTGCCAGCAGACACAGCAATCAGCCCCAGCATTTT. The full variable domain, in which reference TRBV2 and TRBJ1-5 provide the parts outside the CDR3, is EPEVTQTPSHQVTQMGQEVILRCVPISNHLYFYWYRQILGQKVEFLVSFYNNEISEKSEIFDDQFSVERPDGSNFTLKIRSTKLEDSAMYFCASRHSNQPQHFGDGTRLSIL.

This chain's CDR3 is CASSPTRSAVNTEAFF. The CDR3 DNA reads TGTGCCAGCAGCCCCACCAGGAGCGCCGTGAACACTGAAGCTTTCTTT. The rearrangement joins TRBV6-2 or TRBV6-3 to TRBJ1-1, with D unclear. Germline V gene sequence: CDR1 MNHEY, CDR2 SVGEGT. V lost 6 bases to trimming and J lost 0 bases, with 17 bases between them. The CDR3 is 16 amino acids.

The chain has TRBV6-5 and TRBJ2-7; D is perhaps TRBD2 (6 bases). V was cut by 6 bases and J by 1 base, with 10 bases left in between. This CDR3 region has 13 residues. Per germline, CDR1 MNHEY and CDR2 SVGAGI. The CDR3 loop is CASRIGGSYEQYF. The CDR3, as DNA: TGTGCCAGCAGGATCGGGGGATCCTACGAGCAGTACTTC.

The rearrangement joins TRBV7-6 to TRBJ2-7; the match to TRBD1 covers 7 bases. Germline CDR1 reads SGHVS; CDR2 reads FNYEAQ. CDR3 length: 13 amino acids. Losses at the gene ends were 8 bases for V and 3 bases for J; bases not matched to a gene: 7. CDR3 coding DNA: TGTGCCAGCCGCGAGGCAGGGGGCTACGAGCAGTACTTC. This gives the protein CASREAGGYEQYF.

The chain combines TRBV10-3 with TRBJ2-2, with a tentative D call TRBD2 (7 bases). Germline assignment: CDR1 ENHRY and CDR2 SYGVKD. The length of the CDR3 is 17 residues. The ends were cut back, 5 bases at V and 7 bases at J, with 23 bases in the middle. The CDR3: CAISPTFWGGAGGELFF. The CDR3 DNA sequence: TGTGCCATCAGTCCCACCTTCTGGGGGGGCGCCGGCGGGGAGCTGTTTTTT.

This chain connects TRBV11-3 to TRBJ2-1, with 9 bases that match TRBD1. From germline, CDR1 is SGHNT and CDR2 YENEEA. The V and J ends lost 5 bases and 4 bases, in that order; junction bases with no gene match: 6. The CDR3 length is 15 residues. The CDR3 DNA is TGTGCCAGCAGCCTTGGACAGGGGTCTTACAATGAGCAGTTCTTC. It encodes CASSLGQGSYNEQFF.

This chain uses TRBV5-5 with TRBJ2-7; 7 nucleotides line up with TRBD1. The length of the CDR3 is 14 residues. CDR1 and CDR2 from the germline V gene are SGHKS and YYEKEE (reference sequence). The V gene end was trimmed by 5 bases and the J gene end by 3 bases; junction bases not matched to a gene: 8. The CDR3 here is CASRTGQVHYEQYF. CDR3 DNA sequence: TGTGCCAGCAGGACAGGACAGGTACACTACGAGCAGTACTTC.

This sequence joins TRBV3-1 (or the pseudogene TRBV3-2) and TRBJ1-2; no clear D gene. Trimming took off 1 base at V and 0 bases at J, with 6 bases between the two ends. CDR1 LGHDT and CDR2 YNNKEL come from the germline V gene (reference sequence). The CDR3 consists of 14 residues. In DNA form, the CDR3 reads TGTGCCAGCAGCCAAGGCGGATCTAACTATGGCTACACCTTC. Amino acid sequence: CASSQGGSNYGYTF.

This CDR3 reads CASSSTLGANEKLFF. CDR3 nucleotides: TGCGCCAGCAGCTCAACGCTTGGGGCTAATGAAAAACTGTTTTTT. The gene calls are TRBV5-1 and TRBJ1-4; unclear D gene. CDR3 length: 15 amino acids. The V gene lost 3 bases and the J gene lost 3 bases, with 12 bases spanning the gap. Germline-derived CDR1 and CDR2 are SGHRS and YFSETQ.

The V gene is TRBV27, the J gene TRBJ2-7; 8 nucleotides line up with TRBD2. The CDR3 runs 16 residues. V shed 5 bases, J shed 7 bases, and the junction held 16 bases outside the gene matches. The germline gives CDR1 MNHEY, CDR2 SMNVEV (reference sequence). For the CDR3, the DNA is TGTGCCAGCAGTCCCGGGGGGGGGCCGGCTATAGAAGAGCAGTACTTC. This translates into CASSPGGGPAIEEQYF.

The J gene is TRBJ1-2, the V gene TRBV6-5, with a weak D call TRBD1 (5 bases). Germline lookup yields CDR1 MNHEY and CDR2 SVGAGI. The CDR3 has 12 amino acids. The V end was cut by 8 bases, the J end by 4 bases, with 11 bases between. The CDR3 nucleotides read TGTGCCAGCTCCGAGGGGACCTATGGCTACACCTTC. Translating it yields CASSEGTYGYTF.

The rearrangement links TRBV28 to TRBJ1-5; D might be TRBD1 (5 bases). The V gene's germline CDR1 is MDHEN and CDR2 SYDVKM. The CDR3 totals 13 residues. The ends were cut back, 8 bases at V and 5 bases at J, with 13 bases in the middle. CDR3 coding DNA: TGTGCCAGCCGAGACAGTCCCTATCAGCCCCAGCATTTT. Its translation: CASRDSPYQPQHF.